The 3 T cell receptor beta chains presented below share a single source sample, sequenced in a study of T cells in Graves' hyperthyroidism and ophthalmopathy (dated by TCRdb to between 2018 and 2020). Library method: multiplex PCR. For sequencing, an Illumina HiSeq 2000 was employed. The TCR beta CDR3 regions were amplified from the RNA transcripts. The first round of RT-PCR for the TCR CDR3 was performed with the HTBI primer set and the Qiagen OneStep RT-PCR kit. TCRdb trimmed public reads at Q25 via fastp, called clones via MiXCR and kept in-frame beta chains. Rows with one shared CDR3 protein collapse into an entry with the most common genes and DNA. This sample comprises 200,000 to 250,000 distinct CDR3 sequences, under 20% of them detected only once. The ten biggest clones cover around 50% of the sample. The sample taken for sequencing was blood. Receptors originate from a man over 45 with Graves' hyperthyroidism.

This clonotype was found many times. The chain's CDR3 is CASSINRGRGDYYEQYF. DNA for the CDR3: TGTGCCAGCAGTATTAACAGGGGGCGCGGCGATTACTACGAGCAGTACTTC. The rearrangement joins TRBV28 to TRBJ2-7, with TRBD1 matching 9 bases. The CDR3 has 17 amino acids. From germline, CDR1 is MDHEN and CDR2 SYDVKM. The V and J ends lost 5 bases and 3 bases, in that order; junction bases with no gene match: 14.

This sequence joins TRBV14 and TRBJ2-3; D is perhaps TRBD1 (7 bases). CDR3 length: 13 residues. V dropped 2 bases and J dropped 8 bases, with 11 bases sitting between them. Germline assignment: CDR1 SGHDN and CDR2 FVKESK. The CDR3 is CASSQQGGATQYF. CDR3 coding DNA: TGTGCCAGCAGCCAACAGGGGGGAGCTACGCAGTATTTT.

This clonotype was seen at least ten times. The CDR3 loop reads CASSWDSFSYEQYF. Here the CDR3 DNA reads TGCGCCAGCAGCTGGGATTCTTTCTCCTACGAGCAGTACTTC. This chain connects TRBV5-1 to TRBJ2-7; D not resolved. The CDR3 length is 14 residues. With 3 bases removed from V and 0 bases from J, the gap between germline ends came to 10 bases. The V gene's germline CDR1 is SGHRS and CDR2 YFSETQ.